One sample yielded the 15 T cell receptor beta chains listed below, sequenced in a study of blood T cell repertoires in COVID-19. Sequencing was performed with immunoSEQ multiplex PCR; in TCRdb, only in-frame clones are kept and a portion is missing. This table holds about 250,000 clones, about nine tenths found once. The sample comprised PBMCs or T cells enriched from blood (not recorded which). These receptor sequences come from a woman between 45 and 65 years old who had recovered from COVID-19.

The CDR3 sequence: CASSPGQRDEQYF. The CDR3, as DNA: TGTGCCAGCTCACCGGGACAAAGGGACGAGCAGTACTTC. The chain joins TRBV18 to TRBJ2-7; TRBD1 is a possible D gene (6 bases). Trimming removed 3 bases at V and 5 bases at J, with 11 bases between. Per the germline V gene, CDR1 is KGHSH and CDR2 is LQKENI. The CDR3 loop spans 13 amino acids.

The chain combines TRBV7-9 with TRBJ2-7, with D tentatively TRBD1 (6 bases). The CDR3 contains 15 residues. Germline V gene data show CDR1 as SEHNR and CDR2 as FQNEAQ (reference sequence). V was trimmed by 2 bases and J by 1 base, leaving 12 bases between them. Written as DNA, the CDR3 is TGTGCCAGCAGCTTACCGACAGGTGGTTCCTACGAGCAGTACTTC. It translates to CASSLPTGGSYEQYF.

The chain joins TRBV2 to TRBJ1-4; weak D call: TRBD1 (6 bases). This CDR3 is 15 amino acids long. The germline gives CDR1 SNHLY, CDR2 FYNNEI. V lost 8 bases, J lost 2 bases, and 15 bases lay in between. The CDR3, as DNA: TGTGCCAGCCGCCAACAGGGTCCCACTAATGAAAAACTGTTTTTT. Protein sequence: CASRQQGPTNEKLFF.

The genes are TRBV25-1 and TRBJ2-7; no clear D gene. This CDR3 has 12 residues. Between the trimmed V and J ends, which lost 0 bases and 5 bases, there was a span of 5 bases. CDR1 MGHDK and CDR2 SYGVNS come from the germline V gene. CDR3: CASSEYGHEQYF. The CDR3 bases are TGTGCCAGCAGTGAATATGGCCACGAGCAGTACTTC.

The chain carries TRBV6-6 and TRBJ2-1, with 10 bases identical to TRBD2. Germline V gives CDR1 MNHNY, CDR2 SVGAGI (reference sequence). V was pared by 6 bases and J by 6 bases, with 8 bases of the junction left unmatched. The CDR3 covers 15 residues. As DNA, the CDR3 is TGTGCCAGCAGGGATAGCGGGAGGCGGACCAATGAGCAGTTCTTC. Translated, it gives CASRDSGRRTNEQFF.

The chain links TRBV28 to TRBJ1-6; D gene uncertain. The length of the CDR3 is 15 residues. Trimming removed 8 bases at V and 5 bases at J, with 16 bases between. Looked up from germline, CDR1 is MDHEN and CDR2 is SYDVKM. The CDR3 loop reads CASVSDRLNNSPLHF. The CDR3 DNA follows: TGTGCCAGCGTTTCCGACCGACTGAATAATTCACCCCTCCACTTT.

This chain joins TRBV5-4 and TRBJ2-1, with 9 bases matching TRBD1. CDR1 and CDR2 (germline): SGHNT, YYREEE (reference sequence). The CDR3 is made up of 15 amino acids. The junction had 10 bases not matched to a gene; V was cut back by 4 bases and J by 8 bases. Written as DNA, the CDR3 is TGTGCCAGCAGCGCCGGGACAGGGTATTTGGATGAGCAGTTCTTC. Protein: CASSAGTGYLDEQFF. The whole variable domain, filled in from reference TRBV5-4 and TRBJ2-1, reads ETGVTQSPTHLIKTRGQQVTLRCSSQSGHNTVSWYQQALGQGPQFIFQYYREEENGRGNFPPRFSGLQFPNYSSELNVNALELDDSALYLCASSAGTGYLDEQFFGPGTRLTVL.

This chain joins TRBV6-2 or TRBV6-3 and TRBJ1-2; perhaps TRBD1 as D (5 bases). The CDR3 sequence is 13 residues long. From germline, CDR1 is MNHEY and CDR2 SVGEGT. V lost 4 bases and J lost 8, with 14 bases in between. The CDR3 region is CASSSAMWGGYTF. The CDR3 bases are TGTGCCAGCAGTTCCGCCATGTGGGGCGGCTACACCTTC.

The CDR3 DNA sequence: TGTGCCAGCAGCGTCGGGACTAGCGGGAGTCTACTCAATGAGCAGTTCTTC. Translation: CASSVGTSGSLLNEQFF. The chain joins TRBV9 to TRBJ2-1; 14 bases are a match to TRBD2. The V and J ends lost 2 bases and 6 bases, in that order; junction bases with no gene match: 7. CDR1 and CDR2 (germline): SGDLS, YYNGEE. The CDR3 has 17 residues.

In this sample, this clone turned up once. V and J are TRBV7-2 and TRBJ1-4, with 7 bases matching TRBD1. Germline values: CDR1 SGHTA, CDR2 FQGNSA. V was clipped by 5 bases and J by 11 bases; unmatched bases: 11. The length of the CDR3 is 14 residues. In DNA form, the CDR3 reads TGTGCCAGCAGCCCGGGACAGCCGCTGAGGAAACTGTTTTTT. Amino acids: CASSPGQPLRKLFF.

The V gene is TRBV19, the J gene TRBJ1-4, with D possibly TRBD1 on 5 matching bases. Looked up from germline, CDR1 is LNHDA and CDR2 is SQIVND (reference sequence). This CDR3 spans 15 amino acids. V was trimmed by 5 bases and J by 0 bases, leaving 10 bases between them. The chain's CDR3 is CASSGDSSTNEKLFF. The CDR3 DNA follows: TGTGCCAGTAGTGGAGACAGTTCAACTAATGAAAAACTGTTTTTT.

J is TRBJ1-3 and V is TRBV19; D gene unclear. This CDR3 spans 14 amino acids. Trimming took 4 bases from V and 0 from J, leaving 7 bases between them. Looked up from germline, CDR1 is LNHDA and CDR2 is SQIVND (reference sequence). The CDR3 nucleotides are TGTGCCAGTAGTAGAGATTACTCTGGAAACACCATATATTTT. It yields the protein CASSRDYSGNTIYF. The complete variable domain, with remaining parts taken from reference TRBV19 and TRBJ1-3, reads DGGITQSPKYLFRKEGQNVTLSCEQNLNHDAMYWYRQDPGQGLRLIYYSQIVNDFQKGDIAEGYSVSREKKESFPLTVTSAQKNPTAFYLCASSRDYSGNTIYFGEGSWLTVV.

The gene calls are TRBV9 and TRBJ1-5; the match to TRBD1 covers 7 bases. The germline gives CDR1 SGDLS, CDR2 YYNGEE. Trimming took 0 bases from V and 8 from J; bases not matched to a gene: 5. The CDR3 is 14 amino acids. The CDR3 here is CASSVGQGVEPQHF. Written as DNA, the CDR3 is TGTGCCAGCAGCGTAGGACAGGGCGTTGAGCCCCAGCATTTT.

The CDR3 is CASSSGTGVFGTDTQYF. In nucleotides, the CDR3 is TGCGCCAGCAGCTCCGGGACAGGGGTTTTCGGCACAGATACGCAGTATTTT. V usage is TRBV5-1 and J usage is TRBJ2-3; 10 bases are a match to TRBD1. Looked up from germline, CDR1 is SGHRS and CDR2 is YFSETQ. The CDR3 is made up of 17 amino acids. The V gene end was trimmed by 3 bases and the J gene end by 1 base; junction bases not matched to a gene: 8.

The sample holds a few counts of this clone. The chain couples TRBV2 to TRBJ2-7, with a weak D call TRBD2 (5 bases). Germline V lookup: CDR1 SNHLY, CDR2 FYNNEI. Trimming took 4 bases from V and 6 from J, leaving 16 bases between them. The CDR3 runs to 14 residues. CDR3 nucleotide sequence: TGTGCCAGCAGTGCGTGGGAGTCAACAGCCGAGCAGTACTTC. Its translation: CASSAWESTAEQYF.